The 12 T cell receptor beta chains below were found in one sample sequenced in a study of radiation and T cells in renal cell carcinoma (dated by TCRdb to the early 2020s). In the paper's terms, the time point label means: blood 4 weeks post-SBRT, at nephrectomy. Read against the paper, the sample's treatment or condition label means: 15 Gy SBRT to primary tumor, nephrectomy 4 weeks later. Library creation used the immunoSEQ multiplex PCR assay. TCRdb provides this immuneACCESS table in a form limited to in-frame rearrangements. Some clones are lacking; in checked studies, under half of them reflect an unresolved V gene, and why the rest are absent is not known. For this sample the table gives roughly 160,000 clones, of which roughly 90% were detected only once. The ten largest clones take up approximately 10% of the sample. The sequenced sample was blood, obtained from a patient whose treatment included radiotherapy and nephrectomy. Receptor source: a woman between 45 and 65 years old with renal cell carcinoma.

The CDR3 loop reads CASSQERAGSYNEQFF. The CDR3 nucleotides are TGCGCCAGCAGCCAAGAAAGGGCGGGGTCCTACAATGAGCAGTTCTTC. V usage is TRBV4-1 and J usage is TRBJ2-1; tentative D call: TRBD2 (6 bases). The CDR3 spans 16 residues. Germline V CDR1 and CDR2: MGHRA, YSYEKL. Trimming took off 0 bases at V and 1 base at J, with 10 bases between the two ends.

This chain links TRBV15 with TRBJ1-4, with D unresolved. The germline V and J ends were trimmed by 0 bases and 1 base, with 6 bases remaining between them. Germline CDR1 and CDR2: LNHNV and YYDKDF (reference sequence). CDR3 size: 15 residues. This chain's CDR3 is CATSRDRLTNEKLFF. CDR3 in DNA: TGTGCCACCAGCAGAGATAGACTAACTAATGAAAAACTGTTTTTT. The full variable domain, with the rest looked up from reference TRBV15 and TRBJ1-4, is DAMVIQNPRYQVTQFGKPVTLSCSQTLNHNVMYWYQQKSSQAPKLLFHYYDKDFNNEADTPDNFQSRRPNTSFCFLDIRSPGLGDTAMYLCATSRDRLTNEKLFFGSGTQLSVL.

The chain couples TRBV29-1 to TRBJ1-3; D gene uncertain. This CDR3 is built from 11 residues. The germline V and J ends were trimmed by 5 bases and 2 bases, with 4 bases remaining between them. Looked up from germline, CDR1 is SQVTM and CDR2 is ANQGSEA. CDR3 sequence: CSVRPGNTIYF. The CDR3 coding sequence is TGCAGCGTTCGACCTGGAAACACCATATATTTT. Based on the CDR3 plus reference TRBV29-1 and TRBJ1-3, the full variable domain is SAVISQKPSRDICQRGTSLTIQCQVDSQVTMMFWYRQQPGQSLTLIATANQGSEATYESGFVIDKFPISRPNLTFSTLTVSNMSPEDSSIYLCSVRPGNTIYFGEGSWLTVV.

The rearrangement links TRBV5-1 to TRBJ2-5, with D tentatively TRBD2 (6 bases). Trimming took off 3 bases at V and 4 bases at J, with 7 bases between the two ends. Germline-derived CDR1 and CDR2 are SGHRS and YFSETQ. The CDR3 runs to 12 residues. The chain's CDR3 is CASSYSGETQYF. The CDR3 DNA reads TGCGCCAGCAGCTATAGCGGAGAGACCCAGTACTTC.

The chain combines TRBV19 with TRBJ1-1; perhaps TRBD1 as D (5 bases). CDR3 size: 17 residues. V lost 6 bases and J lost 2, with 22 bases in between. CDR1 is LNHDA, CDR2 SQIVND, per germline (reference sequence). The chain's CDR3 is CASSLSPPGRGNTEAFF. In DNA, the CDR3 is TGTGCCAGTAGCCTGAGTCCCCCGGGGCGAGGTAACACTGAAGCTTTCTTT.

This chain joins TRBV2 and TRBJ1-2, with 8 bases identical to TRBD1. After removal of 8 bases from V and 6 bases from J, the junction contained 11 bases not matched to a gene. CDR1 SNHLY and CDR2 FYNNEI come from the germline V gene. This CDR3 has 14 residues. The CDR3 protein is CASGTDREGNGYTF. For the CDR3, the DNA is TGTGCCAGCGGGACGGACAGGGAGGGTAATGGCTACACCTTC.

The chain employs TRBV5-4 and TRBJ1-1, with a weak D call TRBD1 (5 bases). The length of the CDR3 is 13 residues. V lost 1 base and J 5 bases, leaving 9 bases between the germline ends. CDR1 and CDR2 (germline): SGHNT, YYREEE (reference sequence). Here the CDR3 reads CASSLWEGTEAFF. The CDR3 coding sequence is TGTGCCAGCAGCTTGTGGGAGGGGACTGAAGCTTTCTTT.

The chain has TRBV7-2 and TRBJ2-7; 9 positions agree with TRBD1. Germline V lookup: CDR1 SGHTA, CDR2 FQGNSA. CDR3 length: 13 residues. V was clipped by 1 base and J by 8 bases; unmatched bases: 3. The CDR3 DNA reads TGTGCCAGCAGCTTAGGGACAGGGGATCAGCAGTACTTC. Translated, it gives CASSLGTGDQQYF.

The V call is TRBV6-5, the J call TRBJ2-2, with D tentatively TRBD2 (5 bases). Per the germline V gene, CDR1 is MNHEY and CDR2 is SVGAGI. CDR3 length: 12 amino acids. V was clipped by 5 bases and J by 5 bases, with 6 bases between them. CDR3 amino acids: CASSERTGELFF. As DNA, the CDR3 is TGTGCCAGCAGTGAGCGGACCGGGGAGCTGTTTTTT.

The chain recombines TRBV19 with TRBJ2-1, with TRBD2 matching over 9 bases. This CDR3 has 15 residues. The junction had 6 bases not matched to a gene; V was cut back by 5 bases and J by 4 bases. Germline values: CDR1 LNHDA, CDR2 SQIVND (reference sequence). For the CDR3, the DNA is TGTGCCAGTAGTCTTAGCGGGGGAGGATACAATGAGCAGTTCTTC. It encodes CASSLSGGGYNEQFF.

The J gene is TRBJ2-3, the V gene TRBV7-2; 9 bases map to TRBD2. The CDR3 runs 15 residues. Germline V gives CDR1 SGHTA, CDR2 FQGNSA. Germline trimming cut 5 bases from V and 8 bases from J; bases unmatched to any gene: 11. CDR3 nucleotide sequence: TGTGCCAGCAGCCCCTGGGTAGCGGGGGTTGGTACGCAGTATTTT. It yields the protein CASSPWVAGVGTQYF. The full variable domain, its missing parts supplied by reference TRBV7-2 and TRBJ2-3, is GAGVSQSPSNKVTEKGKDVELRCDPISGHTALYWYRQSLGQGLEFLIYFQGNSAPDKSGLPSDRFSAERTGGSVSTLTIQRTQQEDSAVYLCASSPWVAGVGTQYFGPGTRLTVL.

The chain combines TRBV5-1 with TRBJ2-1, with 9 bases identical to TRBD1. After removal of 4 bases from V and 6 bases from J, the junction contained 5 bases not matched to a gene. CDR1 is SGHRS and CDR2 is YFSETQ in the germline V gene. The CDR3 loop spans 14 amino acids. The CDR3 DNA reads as TGCGCCAGCAGCACGGGACAGGGTATCAATGAGCAGTTCTTC. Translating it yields CASSTGQGINEQFF.